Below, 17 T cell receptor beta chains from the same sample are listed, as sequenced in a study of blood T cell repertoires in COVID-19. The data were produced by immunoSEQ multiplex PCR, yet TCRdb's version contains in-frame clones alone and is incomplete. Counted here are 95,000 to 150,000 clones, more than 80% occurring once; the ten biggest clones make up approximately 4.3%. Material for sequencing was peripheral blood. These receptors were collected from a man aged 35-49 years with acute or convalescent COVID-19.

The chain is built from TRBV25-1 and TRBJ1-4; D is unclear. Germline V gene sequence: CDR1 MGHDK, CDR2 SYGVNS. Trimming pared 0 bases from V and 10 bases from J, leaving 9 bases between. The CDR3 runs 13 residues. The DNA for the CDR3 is TGTGCCAGCAGTGAATATTCTCGGGGAAAACTGTTTTTT. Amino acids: CASSEYSRGKLFF.

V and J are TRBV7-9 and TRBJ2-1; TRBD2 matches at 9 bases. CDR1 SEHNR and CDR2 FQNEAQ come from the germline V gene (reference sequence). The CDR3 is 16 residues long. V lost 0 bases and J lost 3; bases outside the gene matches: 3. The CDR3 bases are TGTGCCAGCAGCTTAGCGGGGACTAGCATCTACAATGAGCAGTTCTTC. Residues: CASSLAGTSIYNEQFF.

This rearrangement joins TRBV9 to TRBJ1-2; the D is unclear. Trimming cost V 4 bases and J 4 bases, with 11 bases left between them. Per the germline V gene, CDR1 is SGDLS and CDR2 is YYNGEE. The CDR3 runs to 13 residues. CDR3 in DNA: TGTGCCAGCAGCCCTGTGACGGGCTATGGCTACACCTTC. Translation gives CASSPVTGYGYTF.

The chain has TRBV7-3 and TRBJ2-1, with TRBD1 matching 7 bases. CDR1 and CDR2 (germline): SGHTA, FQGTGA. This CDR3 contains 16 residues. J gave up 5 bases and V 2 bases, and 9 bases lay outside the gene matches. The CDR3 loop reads CASSLGQAGPDNEQFF. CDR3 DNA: TGTGCCAGCAGCTTAGGACAGGCGGGCCCGGACAATGAGCAGTTCTTC.

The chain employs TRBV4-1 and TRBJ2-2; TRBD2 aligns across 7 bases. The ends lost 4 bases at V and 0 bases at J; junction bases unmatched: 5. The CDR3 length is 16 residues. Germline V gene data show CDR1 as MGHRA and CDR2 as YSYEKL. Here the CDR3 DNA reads TGCGCCAGCAGCCTTGACGCGGGGGCGAACACCGGGGAGCTGTTTTTT. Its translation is CASSLDAGANTGELFF.

The CDR3 region has the DNA TGTGCCAGCAGCCCACAGGGGGTACTTGGCTACACCTTC. It yields the protein CASSPQGVLGYTF. This chain uses TRBV11-2 with TRBJ1-2; TRBD1 matches at 8 bases. Germline trimming cut 5 bases from V and 7 bases from J; bases unmatched to any gene: 6. Germline loops: CDR1 SGHAT, CDR2 FQNNGV. The CDR3 contains 13 residues.

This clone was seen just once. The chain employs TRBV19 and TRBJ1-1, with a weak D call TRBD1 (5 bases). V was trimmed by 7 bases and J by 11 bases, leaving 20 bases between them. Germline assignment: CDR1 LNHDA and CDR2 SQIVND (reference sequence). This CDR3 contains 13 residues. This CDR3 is CASTHPRGGRAFF. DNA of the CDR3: TGTGCCAGTACCCATCCGAGGGGAGGTAGGGCTTTCTTT.

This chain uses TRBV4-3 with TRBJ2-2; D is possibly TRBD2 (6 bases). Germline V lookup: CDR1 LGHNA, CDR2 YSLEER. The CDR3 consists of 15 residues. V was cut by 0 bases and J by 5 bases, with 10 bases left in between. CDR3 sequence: CASSQDLARTGELFF. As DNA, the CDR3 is TGCGCCAGCAGCCAAGATCTAGCGCGGACCGGGGAGCTGTTTTTT.

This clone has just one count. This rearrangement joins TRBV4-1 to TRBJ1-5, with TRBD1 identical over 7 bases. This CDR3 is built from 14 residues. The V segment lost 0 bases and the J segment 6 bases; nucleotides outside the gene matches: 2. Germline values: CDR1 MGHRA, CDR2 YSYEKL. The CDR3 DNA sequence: TGCGCCAGCAGCCAAGAAAGGGGGCTTCAGCCCCAGCATTTT. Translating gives CASSQERGLQPQHF.

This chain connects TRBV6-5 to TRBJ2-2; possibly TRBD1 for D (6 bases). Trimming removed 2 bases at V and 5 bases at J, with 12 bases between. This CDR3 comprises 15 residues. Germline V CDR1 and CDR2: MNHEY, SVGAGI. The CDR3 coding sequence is TGTGCCAGCAGTTACGGTGGTCAGGGGACCGGGGAGCTGTTTTTT. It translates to CASSYGGQGTGELFF.

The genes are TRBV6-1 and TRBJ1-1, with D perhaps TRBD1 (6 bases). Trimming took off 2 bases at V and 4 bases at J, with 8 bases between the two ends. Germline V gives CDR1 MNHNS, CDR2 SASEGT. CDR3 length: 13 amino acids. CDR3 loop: CASSESRGTEAFF. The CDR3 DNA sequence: TGTGCCAGCAGTGAATCCAGGGGCACTGAAGCTTTCTTT.

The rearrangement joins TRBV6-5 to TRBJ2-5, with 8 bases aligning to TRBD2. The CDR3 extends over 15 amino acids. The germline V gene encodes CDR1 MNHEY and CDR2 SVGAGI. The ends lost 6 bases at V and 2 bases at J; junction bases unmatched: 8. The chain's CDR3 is CASSALAGFQETQYF. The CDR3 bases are TGTGCCAGCAGCGCTCTAGCGGGCTTTCAAGAGACCCAGTACTTC.

The CDR3 DNA is TGTGCCAGCAGGGCACAGGGAGCTAACTATGGCTACACCTTC. It encodes CASRAQGANYGYTF. The gene calls are TRBV2 and TRBJ1-2; a possible D gene is TRBD1 (6 bases). The V end was cut by 6 bases, the J end by 0 bases, with 11 bases between. CDR1 SNHLY and CDR2 FYNNEI come from the germline V gene. CDR3 size: 14 residues.

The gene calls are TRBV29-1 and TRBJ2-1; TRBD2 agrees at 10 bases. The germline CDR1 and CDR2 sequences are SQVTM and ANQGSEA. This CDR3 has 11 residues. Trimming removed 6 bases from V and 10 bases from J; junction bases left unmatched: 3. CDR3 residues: CSVGLADEQFF. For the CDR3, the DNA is TGCAGCGTAGGACTAGCGGACGAGCAGTTCTTC.

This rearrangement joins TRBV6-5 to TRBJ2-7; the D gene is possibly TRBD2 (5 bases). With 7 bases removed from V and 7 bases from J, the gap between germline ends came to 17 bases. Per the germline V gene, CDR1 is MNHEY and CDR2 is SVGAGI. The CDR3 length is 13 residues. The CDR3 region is CASKGGPPGEQYF. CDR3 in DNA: TGTGCCAGCAAAGGAGGACCCCCGGGGGAGCAGTACTTC.

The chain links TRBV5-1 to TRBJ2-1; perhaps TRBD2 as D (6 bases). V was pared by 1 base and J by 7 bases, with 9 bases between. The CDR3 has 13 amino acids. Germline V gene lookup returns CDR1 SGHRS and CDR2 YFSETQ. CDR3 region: CASSLLEGNEQFF. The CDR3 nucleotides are TGCGCCAGCAGCTTGTTGGAGGGGAATGAGCAGTTCTTC.

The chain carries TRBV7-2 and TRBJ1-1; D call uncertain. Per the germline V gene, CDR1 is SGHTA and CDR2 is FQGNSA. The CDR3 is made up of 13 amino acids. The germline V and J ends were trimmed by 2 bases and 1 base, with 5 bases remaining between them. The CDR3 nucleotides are TGTGCCAGCAGCTTACTGTGGAACACTGAAGCTTTCTTT. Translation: CASSLLWNTEAFF.